The following is a TCR beta chain sequence with its context. The method was immunoSEQ multiplex PCR; TCRdb's version includes in-frame clones alone and lacks a portion of them. The table includes around 94,000 clones, approximately 90% detected once. This specimen comes from a study of control samples from healthy donors and cancer patients. Germline CDR1 reads SGHTA; CDR2 reads FQGTGA. CDR3 size: 13 residues. V was trimmed by 9 bases and J by 3 bases, leaving 12 bases between them. The sequence came from a woman aged 18 to 35 in good health. V usage is TRBV7-3 and J usage is TRBJ1-3, with a weak D call TRBD1 (5 bases). The sequencing input was blood. This chain's CDR3 is CASWGGGGNTIYF. The CDR3 DNA sequence: TGTGCCAGTTGGGGGGGAGGTGGAAACACCATATATTTT.